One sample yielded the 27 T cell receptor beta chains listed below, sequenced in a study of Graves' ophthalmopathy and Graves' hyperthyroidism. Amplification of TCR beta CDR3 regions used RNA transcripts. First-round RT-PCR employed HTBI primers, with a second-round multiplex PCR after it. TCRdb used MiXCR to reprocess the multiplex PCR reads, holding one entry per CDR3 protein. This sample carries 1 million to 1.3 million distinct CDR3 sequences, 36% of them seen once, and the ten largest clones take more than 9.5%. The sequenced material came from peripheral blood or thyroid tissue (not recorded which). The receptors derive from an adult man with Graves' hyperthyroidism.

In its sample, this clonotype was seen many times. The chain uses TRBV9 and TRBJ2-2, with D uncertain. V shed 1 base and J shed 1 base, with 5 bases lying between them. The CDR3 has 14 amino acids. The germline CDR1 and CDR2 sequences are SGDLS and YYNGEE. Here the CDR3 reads CASSVSQNTGELFF. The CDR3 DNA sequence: TGTGCCAGCAGCGTATCCCAGAACACCGGGGAGCTGTTTTTT.

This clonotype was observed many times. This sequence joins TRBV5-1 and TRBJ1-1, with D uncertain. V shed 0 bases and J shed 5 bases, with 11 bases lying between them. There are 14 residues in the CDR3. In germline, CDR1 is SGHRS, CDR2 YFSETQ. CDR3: CASSLGTSRTEAFF. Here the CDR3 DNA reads TGCGCCAGCAGCTTGGGTACCTCGCGGACTGAAGCTTTCTTT.

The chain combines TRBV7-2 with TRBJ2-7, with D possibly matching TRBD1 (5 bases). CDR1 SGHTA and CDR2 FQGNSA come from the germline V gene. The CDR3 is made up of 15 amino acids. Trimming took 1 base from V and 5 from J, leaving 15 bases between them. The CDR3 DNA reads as TGTGCCAGCAGCTTAGACGGCAGGGCGATCGACGAGCAGTACTTC. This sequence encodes CASSLDGRAIDEQYF.

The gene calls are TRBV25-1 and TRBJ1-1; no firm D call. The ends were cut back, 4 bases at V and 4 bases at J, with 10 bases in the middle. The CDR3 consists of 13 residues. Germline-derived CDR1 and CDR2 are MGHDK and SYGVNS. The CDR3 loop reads CASSARRTTEAFF. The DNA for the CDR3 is TGTGCCAGCAGTGCCCGAAGGACCACTGAAGCTTTCTTT.

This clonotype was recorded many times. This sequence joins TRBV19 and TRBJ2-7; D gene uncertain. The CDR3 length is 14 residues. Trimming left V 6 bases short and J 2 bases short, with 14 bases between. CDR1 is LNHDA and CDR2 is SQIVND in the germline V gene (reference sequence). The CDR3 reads CASRKKYETYEQYF. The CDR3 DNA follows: TGTGCCAGTAGAAAGAAATACGAAACCTACGAGCAGTACTTC.

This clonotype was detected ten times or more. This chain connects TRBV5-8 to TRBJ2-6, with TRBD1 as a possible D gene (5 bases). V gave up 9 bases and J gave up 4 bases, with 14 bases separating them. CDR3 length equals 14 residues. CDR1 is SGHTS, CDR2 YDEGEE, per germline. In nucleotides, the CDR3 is TGTGCCACGTCCGACAGTAAAGGGGCCAACGTCCTGACTTTC. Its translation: CATSDSKGANVLTF.

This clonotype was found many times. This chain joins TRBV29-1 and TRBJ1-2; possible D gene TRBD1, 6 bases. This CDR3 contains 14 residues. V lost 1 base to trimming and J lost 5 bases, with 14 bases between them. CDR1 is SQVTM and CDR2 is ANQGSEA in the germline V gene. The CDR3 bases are TGCAGCGTTGAAGCGGGTACAGGGAAATATGGCTACACCTTC. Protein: CSVEAGTGKYGYTF.

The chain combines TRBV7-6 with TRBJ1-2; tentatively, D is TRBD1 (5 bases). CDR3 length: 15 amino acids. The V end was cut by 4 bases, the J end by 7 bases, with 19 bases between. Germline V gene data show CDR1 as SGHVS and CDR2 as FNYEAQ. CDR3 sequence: CASSSSQGVFSGYTF. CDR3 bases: TGTGCCAGCAGCTCCTCGCAGGGAGTGTTCTCTGGCTACACCTTC.

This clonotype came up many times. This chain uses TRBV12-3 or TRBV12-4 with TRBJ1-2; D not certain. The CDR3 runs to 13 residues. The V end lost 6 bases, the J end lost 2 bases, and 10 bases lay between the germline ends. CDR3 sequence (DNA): TGTGCCAGCAGCTCCACAGAAAACTATGGCTACACCTTC. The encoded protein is CASSSTENYGYTF.

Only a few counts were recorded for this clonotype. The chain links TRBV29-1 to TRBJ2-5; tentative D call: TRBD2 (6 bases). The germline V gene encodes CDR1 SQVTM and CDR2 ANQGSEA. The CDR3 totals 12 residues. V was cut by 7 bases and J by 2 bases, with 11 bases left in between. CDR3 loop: CSGWDLQETQYF. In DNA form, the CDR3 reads TGCAGCGGATGGGACTTGCAAGAGACCCAGTACTTC.

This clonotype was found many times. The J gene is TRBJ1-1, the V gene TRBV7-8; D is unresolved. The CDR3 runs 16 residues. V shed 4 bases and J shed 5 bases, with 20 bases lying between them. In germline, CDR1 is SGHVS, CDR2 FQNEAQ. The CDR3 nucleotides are TGTGCCAGCAGCTCAGCTCTAAGTCAGCGAGGGACTGAAGCTTTCTTT. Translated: CASSSALSQRGTEAFF.

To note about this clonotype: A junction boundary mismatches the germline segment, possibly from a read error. The CDR3 loop is CASSYSTGQGTQYF. The CDR3 DNA reads TGTGCCAGCAGTTACTCCACAGGGCAAGGGACCCAGTACTTC. J is TRBJ2-5 and V is TRBV6-6; D possibly corresponds to TRBD1 (6 bases). The CDR3 loop spans 14 amino acids. Germline V gene lookup returns CDR1 MNHNY and CDR2 SVGAGI (reference sequence).

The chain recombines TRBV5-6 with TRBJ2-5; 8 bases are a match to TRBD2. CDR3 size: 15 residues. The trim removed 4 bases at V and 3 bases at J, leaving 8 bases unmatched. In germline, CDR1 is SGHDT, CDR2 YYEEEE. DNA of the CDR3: TGTGCCAGCAGCAGACCGGGACTAGTGGAAGAGACCCAGTACTTC. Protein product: CASSRPGLVEETQYF. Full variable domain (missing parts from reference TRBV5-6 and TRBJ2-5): DAGVTQSPTHLIKTRGQQVTLRCSPKSGHDTVSWYQQALGQGPQFIFQYYEEEERQRGNFPDRFSGHQFPNYSSELNVNALLLGDSALYLCASSRPGLVEETQYFGPGTRLLVL.

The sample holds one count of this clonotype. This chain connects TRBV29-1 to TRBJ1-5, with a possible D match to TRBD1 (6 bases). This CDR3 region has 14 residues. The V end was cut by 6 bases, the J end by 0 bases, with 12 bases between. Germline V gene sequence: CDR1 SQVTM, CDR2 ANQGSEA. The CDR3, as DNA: TGCAGCGTCAGGGGAGGGCTTAGCAATCAGCCCCAGCATTTT. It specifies CSVRGGLSNQPQHF.

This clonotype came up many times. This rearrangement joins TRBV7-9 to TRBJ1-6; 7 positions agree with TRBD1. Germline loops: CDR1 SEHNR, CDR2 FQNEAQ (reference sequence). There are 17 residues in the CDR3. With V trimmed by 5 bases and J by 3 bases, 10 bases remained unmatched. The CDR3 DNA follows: TGTGCCAGCAGCGCTGGACCAGGGGGTGGCTATAATTCACCCCTCCACTTT. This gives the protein CASSAGPGGGYNSPLHF.

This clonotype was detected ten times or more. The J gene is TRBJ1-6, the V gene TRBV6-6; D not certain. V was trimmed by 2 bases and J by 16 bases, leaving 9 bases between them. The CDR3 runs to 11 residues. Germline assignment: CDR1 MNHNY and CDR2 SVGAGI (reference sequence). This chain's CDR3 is CASSYGRSLHF. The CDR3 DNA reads TGTGCCAGCAGTTACGGCCGTTCACTCCACTTT.

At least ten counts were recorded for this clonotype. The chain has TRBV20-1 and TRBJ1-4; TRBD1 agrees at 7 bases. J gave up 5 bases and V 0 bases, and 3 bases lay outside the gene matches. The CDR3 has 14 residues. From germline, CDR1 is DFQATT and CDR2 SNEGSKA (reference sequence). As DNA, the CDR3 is TGCAGTGCTAGAGATGTGACAGGGAATGAAAAACTGTTTTTT. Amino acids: CSARDVTGNEKLFF.

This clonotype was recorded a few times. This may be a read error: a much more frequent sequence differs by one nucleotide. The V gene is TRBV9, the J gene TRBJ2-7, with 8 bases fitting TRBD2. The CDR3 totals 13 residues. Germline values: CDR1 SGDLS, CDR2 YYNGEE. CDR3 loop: CTSSAGTSVEQYF. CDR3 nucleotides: TGTACCAGCAGCGCCGGGACTAGTGTCGAGCAGTACTTC.

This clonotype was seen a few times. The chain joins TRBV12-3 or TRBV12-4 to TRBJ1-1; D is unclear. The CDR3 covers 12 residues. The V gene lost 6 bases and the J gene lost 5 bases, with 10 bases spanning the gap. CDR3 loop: CASRPKGTEAFF. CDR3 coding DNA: TGTGCCAGCAGACCGAAGGGTACTGAAGCTTTCTTT.

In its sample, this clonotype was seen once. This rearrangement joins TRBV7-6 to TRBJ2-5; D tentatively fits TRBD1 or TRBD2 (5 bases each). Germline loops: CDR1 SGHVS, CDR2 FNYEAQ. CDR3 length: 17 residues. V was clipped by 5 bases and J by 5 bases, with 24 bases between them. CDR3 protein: CASSPGDERRLFETQYF. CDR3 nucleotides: TGTGCCAGCAGCCCCGGGGACGAGCGGCGCCTGTTTGAGACCCAGTACTTC.

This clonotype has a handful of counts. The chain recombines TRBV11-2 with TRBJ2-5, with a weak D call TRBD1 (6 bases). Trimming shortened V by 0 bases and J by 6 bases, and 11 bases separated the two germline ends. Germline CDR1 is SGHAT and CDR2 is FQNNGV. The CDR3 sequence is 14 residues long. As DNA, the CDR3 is TGTGCCAGCAGCTTAGATCCCACAGGGCAGACCCAGTACTTC. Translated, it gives CASSLDPTGQTQYF.

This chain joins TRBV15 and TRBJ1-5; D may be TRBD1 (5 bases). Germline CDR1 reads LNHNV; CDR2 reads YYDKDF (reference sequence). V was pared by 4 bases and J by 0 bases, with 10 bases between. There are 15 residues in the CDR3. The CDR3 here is CATSTTGYSNQPQHF. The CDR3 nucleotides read TGTGCCACCAGCACTACAGGTTATAGCAATCAGCCCCAGCATTTT.

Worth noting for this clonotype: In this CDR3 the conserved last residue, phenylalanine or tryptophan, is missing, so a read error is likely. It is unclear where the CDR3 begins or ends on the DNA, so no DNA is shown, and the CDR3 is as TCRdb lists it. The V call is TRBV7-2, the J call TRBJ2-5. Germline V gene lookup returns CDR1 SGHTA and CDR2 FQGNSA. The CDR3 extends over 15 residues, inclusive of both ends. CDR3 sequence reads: CASSSVGFYGYTFGS.

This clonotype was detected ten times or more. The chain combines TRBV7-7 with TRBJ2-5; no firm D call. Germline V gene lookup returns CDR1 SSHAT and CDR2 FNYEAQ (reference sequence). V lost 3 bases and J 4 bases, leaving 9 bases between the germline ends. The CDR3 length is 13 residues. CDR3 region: CASSLGPIETQYF. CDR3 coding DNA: TGTGCCAGCAGCTTGGGTCCCATAGAGACCCAGTACTTC.

CDR3: CASAGQGCGYTF. The CDR3 region has the DNA TGTGCCAGCGCTGGACAGGGCTGCGGCTACACCTTC. The chain links TRBV12-3 or TRBV12-4 to TRBJ1-2; 8 bases are a match to TRBD1. V dropped 8 bases and J dropped 8; count of bases not matched to a gene: 7. The CDR3 is 12 amino acids.

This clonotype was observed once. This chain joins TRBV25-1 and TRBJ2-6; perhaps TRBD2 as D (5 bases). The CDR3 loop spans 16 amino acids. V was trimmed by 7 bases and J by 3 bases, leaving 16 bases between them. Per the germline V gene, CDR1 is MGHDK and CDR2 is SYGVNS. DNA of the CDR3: TGTGCCAGCACCGGGGTCCTAGGAAGTGGGGCCAACGTCCTGACTTTC. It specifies CASTGVLGSGANVLTF.

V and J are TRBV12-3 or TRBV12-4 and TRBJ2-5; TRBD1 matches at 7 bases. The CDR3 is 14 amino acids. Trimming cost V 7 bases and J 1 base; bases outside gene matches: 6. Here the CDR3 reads CASTGGWLQETQYF. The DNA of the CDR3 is TGTGCCAGCACAGGGGGTTGGCTCCAAGAGACCCAGTACTTC.